These 16 T cell receptor beta chains were sequenced from one sample in a study of regulatory T cells in long-lasting Graves disease. Time point in this sample: persistent/refractory GD, antithyroid drugs over 5 years with positive TRAb. PBMC RNA was the source of the TCR library. HTBI primers from iRepertoire and Arm-PCR of CDR3 regions yielded the TCR beta libraries. One entry per CDR3 protein, called by TCRdb with MiXCR from the multiplex PCR reads. The sample carries about 290,000 distinct CDR3 sequences, more than 20% recorded once. The starting material was peripheral blood mononuclear cells (PBMCs), obtained when the disease was refractory, from a patient treated with antithyroid drugs. These receptors were taken from a female donor with Graves disease.

The chain is built from TRBV13 and TRBJ2-7; TRBD1 agrees at 8 bases. The CDR3 is 12 residues long. Germline CDR1 and CDR2: PRHDT and FYEKMQ (reference sequence). J was trimmed by 12 bases and V by 5 bases; bases with no gene match: 9. Here the CDR3 reads CASSEDRVVWYF. CDR3 nucleotides: TGTGCCAGCAGCGAGGACAGGGTTGTTTGGTACTTC.

This clonotype was recorded a few times. This rearrangement joins TRBV3-1 to TRBJ1-2, with D possibly matching TRBD1 (6 bases). This CDR3 contains 15 residues. Germline-derived CDR1 and CDR2 are LGHDT and YNNKEL (reference sequence). Trimming stripped 1 base from V and 4 bases from J, with 13 bases between. CDR3: CASSQARGSGYGYTF. CDR3 coding DNA: TGTGCCAGCAGCCAAGCCAGGGGCTCGGGCTATGGCTACACCTTC.

The V call is TRBV24-1, the J call TRBJ1-1; the D is unclear. The CDR3 consists of 12 residues. Looked up from germline, CDR1 is KGHDR and CDR2 is SFDVKD. Trimming took 7 bases from V and 6 from J, leaving 11 bases between them. This chain's CDR3 is CATSEGFAEAFF. Here the CDR3 DNA reads TGTGCCACCAGCGAGGGTTTCGCTGAAGCTTTCTTT.

The genes are TRBV2 and TRBJ2-1; D is ambiguous. Trimming took off 6 bases at V and 4 bases at J, with 10 bases between the two ends. The CDR3 has 13 residues. CDR1 and CDR2 from the germline V gene are SNHLY and FYNNEI. Here the CDR3 reads CASRVSLYNEQFF. The DNA of the CDR3 is TGTGCCAGCAGGGTTAGCCTTTACAATGAGCAGTTCTTC.

This clonotype was recorded a few times. The rearrangement uses TRBV29-1 and TRBJ2-1; TRBD2 agrees at 8 bases. Germline V gene data show CDR1 as SQVTM and CDR2 as ANQGSEA. The CDR3 contains 14 residues. V dropped 3 bases and J dropped 5; count of bases not matched to a gene: 6. In DNA form, the CDR3 reads TGCAGCGTTGAGGGGACGGGAGGGAACAATGAGCAGTTCTTC. This gives the protein CSVEGTGGNNEQFF.

This clonotype was counted only a few times. V and J are TRBV5-1 and TRBJ2-7, with TRBD2 as a possible D gene (7 bases). Per the germline V gene, CDR1 is SGHRS and CDR2 is YFSETQ. This CDR3 contains 15 residues. Trimming removed 0 bases from V and 5 bases from J, with 15 bases in between. CDR3 residues: CASSLGWGGPNEQYF. Here the CDR3 DNA reads TGCGCCAGCAGCTTGGGTTGGGGGGGGCCGAACGAGCAGTACTTC.

V gene TRBV7-2 combines with J gene TRBJ2-1; D is possibly TRBD1 (5 bases). V was clipped by 2 bases and J by 3 bases, with 14 bases between them. CDR3 size: 16 residues. Germline CDR1 is SGHTA and CDR2 is FQGNSA. As DNA, the CDR3 is TGTGCCAGCAGCTTATGGTTGCGTGACAGCTACAATGAGCAGTTCTTC. It translates to CASSLWLRDSYNEQFF.

The chain recombines TRBV30 with TRBJ1-5; no clear D gene. CDR3 size: 14 residues. Germline CDR1 is GTSNPN and CDR2 is SVGIG (reference sequence). Trimming left V 5 bases short and J 0 bases short, with 11 bases between. The CDR3 protein is CAWGYGISNQPQHF. Here the CDR3 DNA reads TGTGCCTGGGGGTACGGGATTAGCAATCAGCCCCAGCATTTT.

This clonotype was detected a few times. The chain has TRBV20-1 and TRBJ2-6; 12 positions match TRBD1. Germline CDR1 DFQATT, CDR2 SNEGSKA (reference sequence). The CDR3 consists of 15 residues. Trimming at V came to 6 bases and at J to 3 bases, leaving 3 bases not matched to a gene. CDR3 protein: CSARDRGHGANVLTF. The DNA of the CDR3 is TGCAGTGCAAGGGACAGGGGGCATGGGGCCAACGTCCTGACTTTC.

This clonotype was counted many times. V is TRBV12-3 or TRBV12-4 and J is TRBJ2-7; D remains ambiguous. The CDR3 runs to 15 residues. The germline V and J ends were trimmed by 1 base and 0 bases, with 10 bases remaining between them. The CDR3 loop is CASSLDRRSSYEQYF. CDR3 sequence (DNA): TGTGCCAGCAGTTTAGACCGGAGAAGCTCCTACGAGCAGTACTTC.

This clonotype was seen a handful of times. V usage is TRBV28 and J usage is TRBJ1-1, with D hard to call. The germline CDR1 and CDR2 sequences are MDHEN and SYDVKM. This CDR3 comprises 13 residues. V lost 2 bases and J lost 5, with 9 bases in between. The CDR3 nucleotides read TGTGCCAGCAGTTTACGGGCGGGGACTGAAGCTTTCTTT. Protein product: CASSLRAGTEAFF.

The chain carries TRBV6-1 and TRBJ1-4; D not resolved. From germline, CDR1 is MNHNS and CDR2 SASEGT. The CDR3 is 12 amino acids. The ends were cut back, 5 bases at V and 8 bases at J, with 9 bases in the middle. Here the CDR3 DNA reads TGTGCCAGCAGTCCCGACGTGGAAAAACTGTTTTTT. This sequence encodes CASSPDVEKLFF.

This chain connects TRBV19 to TRBJ2-1, with a tentative D call TRBD2 (6 bases). Per germline, CDR1 LNHDA and CDR2 SQIVND (reference sequence). The CDR3 has 16 amino acids. Deletions cut 0 bases from V and 0 bases from J, with 9 bases between. The CDR3 loop is CASSIDPSVSYNEQFF. The CDR3 coding sequence is TGTGCCAGTAGTATAGACCCTAGCGTCTCCTACAATGAGCAGTTCTTC. Supplemented by reference TRBV19 and TRBJ2-1, the full variable domain reads DGGITQSPKYLFRKEGQNVTLSCEQNLNHDAMYWYRQDPGQGLRLIYYSQIVNDFQKGDIAEGYSVSREKKESFPLTVTSAQKNPTAFYLCASSIDPSVSYNEQFFGPGTRLTVL.

The V and J genes are TRBV18 and TRBJ1-4, with D tentatively TRBD1 (6 bases). This CDR3 is built from 15 residues. V was pared by 6 bases and J by 3 bases, with 14 bases between. The germline CDR1 and CDR2 sequences are KGHSH and LQKENI. The CDR3 sequence is CASSFMTGANEKLFF. Here the CDR3 DNA reads TGTGCCAGCTCTTTCATGACAGGTGCTAATGAAAAACTGTTTTTT.

The chain joins TRBV30 to TRBJ1-2; 9 bases align to TRBD1. V dropped 5 bases and J dropped 8; count of bases not matched to a gene: 9. The germline V gene has CDR1 GTSNPN and CDR2 SVGIG (reference sequence). The CDR3 extends over 13 amino acids. The CDR3 nucleotides read TGTGCCTGGGGGATACAGGGGGCGGGCGGCTACACCTTC. Protein sequence: CAWGIQGAGGYTF. The full variable domain, rest sourced from reference TRBV30 and TRBJ1-2, is SQTIHQWPATLVQPVGSPLSLECTVEGTSNPNLYWYRQAAGRGLQLLFYSVGIGQISSEVPQNLSASRPQDRQFILSSKKLLLSDSGFYLCAWGIQGAGGYTFGSGTRLTVV.

In its sample, this clonotype was seen many times. V is TRBV24-1 and J is TRBJ1-2, with 9 bases fitting TRBD1. This CDR3 spans 13 amino acids. V lost 7 bases to trimming and J lost 4 bases; unmatched junction nucleotides: 3. The germline V gene has CDR1 KGHDR and CDR2 SFDVKD. The CDR3 coding sequence is TGTGCCACCAGAGGGACAGGGACCTATGGCTACACCTTC. It is translated as CATRGTGTYGYTF.